A selection of T cell receptor beta chains follows, all from one sample in a study of blood T cell repertoires in COVID-19. Assay: immunoSEQ multiplex PCR; the TCRdb copy retains only in-frame clones and omits some. The sample records approximately 200,000 clones, less than 85% being singletons. Source material: PBMCs or T cells enriched from blood (not recorded which). Receptor source: a man between 35 and 55 years old who had recovered from COVID-19. Each CDR3 is given with its conserved first and last residue. Each record gives: J gene, clone size, V gene, D gene, CDR3 DNA, CDR3 protein. The D gene is left open where the match is weak. Size tells how often a clone was seen (once, few, many) or the class of an expanded clone, and some rows leave it out.

>TRBJ2-7|.|TRBV5-1|TRBD2
TGCGCCAGCCGCAATATAGCGGGATCCTACGAGCAGTACTTC
CASRNIAGSYEQYF
>TRBJ2-7|.|TRBV6-5|.
TGTGCCAGCAGTTACGGTACATGGGGTGGTAGGGGCGAGCAGTACTTC
CASSYGTWGGRGEQYF
>TRBJ1-2|.|TRBV6-5|.
TGTGCCAGCAGTACCGACAGAAACTATGGCTACACCTTC
CASSTDRNYGYTF
>TRBJ2-5|.|TRBV27|TRBD2
TGTGCCAGCATGGATAGCGGGAGGTCCCAAGAGACCCAGTACTTC
CASMDSGRSQETQYF
>TRBJ2-2|.|TRBV12-5|.
TGTGCTAGTGGGCAAACTTCTCGGCGGGAAAGGACCGGGGAGCTGTTTTTT
CASGQTSRRERTGELFF
>TRBJ1-5|once|TRBV4-3|.
TGCGCCAGCAGCCAAGAGTTTAGGACAGGCAATCAGCCCCAGCATTTT
CASSQEFRTGNQPQHF
>TRBJ2-1|.|TRBV10-1|.
TGCGCCAGCAGTGCTCTAGAATACAATGAGCAGTTCTTC
CASSALEYNEQFF
>TRBJ2-7|.|TRBV29-1|.
TGCAGCGTTGAAGATCGGAGGCAGGAGCAGTACTTC
CSVEDRRQEQYF
>TRBJ2-7|.|TRBV5-1|.
TGCGCCAGCAGCTTACCTGGACAAGGAAACAACGAGCAGTACTTC
CASSLPGQGNNEQYF
>TRBJ2-1|.|TRBV11-3|.
TGTGCCAGCGCCCCGGGAGCCAGGAGGAGTAATGAGCAGTTCTTC
CASAPGARRSNEQFF
>TRBJ2-2|.|TRBV13|.
TGTGCCAGCAGCTTAGTGCGCTACACCGGGGAGCTGTTTTTT
CASSLVRYTGELFF
>TRBJ2-5|.|TRBV7-9|.
TGTGCCAGCAGCCCGACAGGAGAGACCCAGTACTTC
CASSPTGETQYF
>TRBJ2-1|once|TRBV6-2/TRBV6-3|.
TGTGCCAGCAGTTACTCTTTTCAGGACAGATACAATGAGCAGTTCTTC
CASSYSFQDRYNEQFF
>TRBJ2-5|.|TRBV6-2/TRBV6-3|.
TGTGCCAGCAGTTACATTGGCCTGCGGGGCCTCCAAGAGACCCAGTACTTC
CASSYIGLRGLQETQYF
>TRBJ1-1|.|TRBV7-6|.
TGTGCCAGCAGCCCGAACAGGGTAGGTGACACTGAAGCTTTCTTT
CASSPNRVGDTEAFF
>TRBJ2-7|.|TRBV28|.
TGTGCCACCGCCCAAGCTGACTACGAGCAGTACTTC
CATAQADYEQYF
>TRBJ2-7|.|TRBV5-1|TRBD2
TGCGCCAGCAGCATAGGGACTAGCGGGATTGCGGGGGAGCAGTACTTC
CASSIGTSGIAGEQYF
>TRBJ1-3|few|TRBV18|.
TGTGCCAGCTCACCACAAGCACCTCCCTCTGGAAACACCATATATTTT
CASSPQAPPSGNTIYF
>TRBJ2-3|.|TRBV2|.
TGTGCCAGCATAAGCGGAGCCACAGATACGCAGTATTTT
CASISGATDTQYF
>TRBJ2-5|.|TRBV14|.
TGTGCCAGCAGCCAAGCAGGGTACCAAGAGACCCAGTACTTC
CASSQAGYQETQYF
>TRBJ1-6|.|TRBV11-2|.
TGTGCCAGCAGCTCCGCTGGTGTGGCGGCGAATTCACCCCTCCACTTT
CASSSAGVAANSPLHF
>TRBJ1-1|.|TRBV4-1|.
TGCGCCAGCAGCCAAACCACAGGGCGTGGCACTGAAGCTTTCTTT
CASSQTTGRGTEAFF
>TRBJ2-1|.|TRBV7-9|TRBD2
TGTGCCAGCAGCTTACCTAGCGGGAGGACTCTGACCTACAATGAGCAGTTCTTC
CASSLPSGRTLTYNEQFF
>TRBJ1-1|.|TRBV18|TRBD1
TGTGCCAGCTACTCGACAAGGGGGAGGACAGGGTCCATGAACACTGAAGCTTTCTTT
CASYSTRGRTGSMNTEAFF